Given below is one TCR beta chain in context. The source of the sample is a study of blood T cell repertoires in COVID-19. The data were produced by immunoSEQ multiplex PCR, yet TCRdb's version contains in-frame clones alone and is incomplete. This table holds 50,000 to 65,000 clones, roughly 88% found once. Germline V CDR1 and CDR2: MNHEY, SVGEGT. The CDR3 is made up of 14 amino acids. V dropped 2 bases and J dropped 8; count of bases not matched to a gene: 7. The sample consisted of peripheral blood. J is TRBJ1-2 and V is TRBV6-2 or TRBV6-3, with TRBD1 identical over 8 bases. This TCR came from a man in his fifties or sixties with acute or convalescent COVID-19. The CDR3 nucleotides read TGTGCCAGCAGTTACCCTGGACAGGGAGAGGGCTACACCTTC. Residues: CASSYPGQGEGYTF.